This T cell receptor beta chain was identified in a study of cytomegalovirus exposure and HLA in healthy donors. Study context: The study placed over 65% of its roughly 400 genotyped donors in the Caucasian-associated ancestry cluster. Notes on the study in general: Because they were indistinguishable, some V segments, including TRBV6-2 and TRBV6-3, were excluded. Later on, analysis showed that most CMV-associated TCR beta chains appeared to be HLA-restricted.

Vbeta (60) and Jbeta (13) primers were used in the PCR. As processed by the authors: Unique TCR beta chains totaled around 86 million in a later count, with approximately 11 million of them shared. TCRdb's copy holds only in-frame clones and misses some; the assay was immunoSEQ multiplex PCR. V and J calls and clone size are as listed in that table; D and trimming were resolved from the DNA. The sample's table shows under 130,000 clones. Details on this clone: What it recognizes is unknown.

The length of the CDR3 is 14 residues. V lost 2 bases, J lost 5 bases, and 12 bases lay in between. Per germline, CDR1 SGHTA and CDR2 FQGNSA. The rearrangement joins TRBV7-2 to TRBJ1-2; D is ambiguous. The sample comprised PBMCs. This clonotype was obtained from a man aged 45 to 65 in good health and CMV-seronegative. CDR3 in DNA: TGTGCCAGCAGCTTAATCCCTTCGGGGTATGGCTACACCTTC. Translating it yields CASSLIPSGYGYTF.